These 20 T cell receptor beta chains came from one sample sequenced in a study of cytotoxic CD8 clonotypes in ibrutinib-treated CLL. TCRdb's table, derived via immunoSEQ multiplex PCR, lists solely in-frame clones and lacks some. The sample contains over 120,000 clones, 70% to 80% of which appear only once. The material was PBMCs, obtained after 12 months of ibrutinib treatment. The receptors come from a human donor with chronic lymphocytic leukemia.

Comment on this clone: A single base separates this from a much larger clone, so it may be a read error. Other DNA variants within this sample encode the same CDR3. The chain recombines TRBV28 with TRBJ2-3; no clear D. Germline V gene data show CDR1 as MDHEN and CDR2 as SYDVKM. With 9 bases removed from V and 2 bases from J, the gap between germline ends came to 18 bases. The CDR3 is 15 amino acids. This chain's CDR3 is CASSQPSGLTDTQYF. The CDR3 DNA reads TGTGCCAGTAGTCAACCTTCCGGGCTCACAGATACGCAGTATTTT.

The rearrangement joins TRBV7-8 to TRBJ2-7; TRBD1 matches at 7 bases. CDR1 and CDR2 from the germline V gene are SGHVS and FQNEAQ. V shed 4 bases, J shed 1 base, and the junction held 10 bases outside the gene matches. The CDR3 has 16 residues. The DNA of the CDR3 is TGTGCCAGCAGCTCAATCCCGACAGGGCGGTCCTACGAGCAGTACTTC. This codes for CASSSIPTGRSYEQYF.

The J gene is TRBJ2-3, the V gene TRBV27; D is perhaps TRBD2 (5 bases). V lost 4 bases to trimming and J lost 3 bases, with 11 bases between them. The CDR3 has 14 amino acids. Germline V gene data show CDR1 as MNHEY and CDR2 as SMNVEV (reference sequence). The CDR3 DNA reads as TGTGCCAGCAGTTCCCTAGGGAGAACAGATACGCAGTATTTT. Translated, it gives CASSSLGRTDTQYF.

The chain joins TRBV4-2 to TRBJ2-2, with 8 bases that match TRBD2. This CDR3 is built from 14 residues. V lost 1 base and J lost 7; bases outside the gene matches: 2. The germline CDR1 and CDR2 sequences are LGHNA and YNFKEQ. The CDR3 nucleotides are TGTGCCAGCAGCCAAGTAGCGGGACACGGGGAGCTGTTTTTT. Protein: CASSQVAGHGELFF.

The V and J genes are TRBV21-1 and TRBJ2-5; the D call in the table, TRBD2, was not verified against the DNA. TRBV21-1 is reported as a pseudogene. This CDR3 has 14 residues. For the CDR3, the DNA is TGTGCCAGCAGCCCGGAGCCCGGGCAAGAGACCCAGTACTTC. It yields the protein CASSPEPGQETQYF.

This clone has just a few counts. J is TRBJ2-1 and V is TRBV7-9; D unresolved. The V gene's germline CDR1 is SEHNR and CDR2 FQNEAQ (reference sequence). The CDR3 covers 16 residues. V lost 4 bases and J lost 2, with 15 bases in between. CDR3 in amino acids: CASSSRLIVTYNEQFF. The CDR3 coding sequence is TGTGCCAGCAGCTCAAGACTCATTGTAACCTACAATGAGCAGTTCTTC.

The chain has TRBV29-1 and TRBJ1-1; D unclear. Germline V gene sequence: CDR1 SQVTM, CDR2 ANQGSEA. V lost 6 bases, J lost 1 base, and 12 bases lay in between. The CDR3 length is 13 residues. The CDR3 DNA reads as TGCAGCGTCACACCTGACCCGAACACTGAAGCTTTCTTT. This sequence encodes CSVTPDPNTEAFF.

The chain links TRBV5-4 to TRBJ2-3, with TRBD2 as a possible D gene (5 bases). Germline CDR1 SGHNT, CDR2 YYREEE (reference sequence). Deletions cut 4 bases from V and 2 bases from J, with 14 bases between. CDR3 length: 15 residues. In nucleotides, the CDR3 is TGTGCCAGCAGCACTGTCGGGGAAGACACAGATACGCAGTATTTT. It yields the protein CASSTVGEDTDTQYF.

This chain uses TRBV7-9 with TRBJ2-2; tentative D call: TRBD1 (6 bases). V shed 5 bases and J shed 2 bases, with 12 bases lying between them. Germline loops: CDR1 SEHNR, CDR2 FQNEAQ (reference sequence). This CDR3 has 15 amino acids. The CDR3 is CASSEEQGNTGELFF. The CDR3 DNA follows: TGTGCCAGCAGCGAAGAACAGGGAAACACCGGGGAGCTGTTTTTT. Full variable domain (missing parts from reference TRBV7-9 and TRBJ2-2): DTGVSQNPRHKITKRGQNVTFRCDPISEHNRLYWYRQTLGQGPEFLTYFQNEAQLEKSRLLSDRFSAERPKGSFSTLEIQRTEQGDSAMYLCASSEEQGNTGELFFGEGSRLTVL.

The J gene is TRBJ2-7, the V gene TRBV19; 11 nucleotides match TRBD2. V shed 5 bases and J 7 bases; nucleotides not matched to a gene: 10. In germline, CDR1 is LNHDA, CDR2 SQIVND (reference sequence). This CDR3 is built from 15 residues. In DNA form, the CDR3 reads TGTGCCAGTAGTTTGACTAGCGGGAAGGTTCGAGAGCAGTACTTC. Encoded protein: CASSLTSGKVREQYF.

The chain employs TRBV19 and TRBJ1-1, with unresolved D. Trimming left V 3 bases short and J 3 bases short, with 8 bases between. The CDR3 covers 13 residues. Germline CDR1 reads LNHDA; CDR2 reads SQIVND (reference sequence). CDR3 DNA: TGTGCCAGTAGTATTGTTGGGGACACTGAAGCTTTCTTT. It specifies CASSIVGDTEAFF.

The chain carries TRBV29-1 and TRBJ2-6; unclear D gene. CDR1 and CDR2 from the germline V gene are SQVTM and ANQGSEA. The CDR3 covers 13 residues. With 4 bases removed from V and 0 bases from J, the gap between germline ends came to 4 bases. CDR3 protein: CSVVTSGANVLTF. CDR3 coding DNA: TGCAGCGTTGTTACCTCTGGGGCCAACGTCCTGACTTTC. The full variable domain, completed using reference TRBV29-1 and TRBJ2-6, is SAVISQKPSRDICQRGTSLTIQCQVDSQVTMMFWYRQQPGQSLTLIATANQGSEATYESGFVIDKFPISRPNLTFSTLTVSNMSPEDSSIYLCSVVTSGANVLTFGAGSRLTVL.

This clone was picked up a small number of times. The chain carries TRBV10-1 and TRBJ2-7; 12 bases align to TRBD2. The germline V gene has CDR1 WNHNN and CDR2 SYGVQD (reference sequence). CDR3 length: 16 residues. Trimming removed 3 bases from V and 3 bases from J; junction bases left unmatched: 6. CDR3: CASSDPTSGRFYEQYF. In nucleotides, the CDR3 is TGCGCCAGCAGTGACCCTACTAGCGGGAGGTTCTACGAGCAGTACTTC.

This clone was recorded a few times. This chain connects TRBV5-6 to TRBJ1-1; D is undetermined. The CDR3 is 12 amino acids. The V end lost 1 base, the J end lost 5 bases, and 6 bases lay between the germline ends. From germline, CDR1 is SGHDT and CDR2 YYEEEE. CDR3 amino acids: CASSLFRTEAFF. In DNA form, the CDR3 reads TGTGCCAGCAGCTTGTTTCGGACTGAAGCTTTCTTT.

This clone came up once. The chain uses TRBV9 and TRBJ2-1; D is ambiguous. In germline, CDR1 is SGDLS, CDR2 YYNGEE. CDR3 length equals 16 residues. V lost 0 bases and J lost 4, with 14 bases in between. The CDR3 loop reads CASSVVSRAQYNEQFF. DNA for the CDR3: TGTGCCAGCAGCGTAGTCTCCCGGGCTCAATACAATGAGCAGTTCTTC. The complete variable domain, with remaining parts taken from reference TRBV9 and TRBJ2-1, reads DSGVTQTPKHLITATGQRVTLRCSPRSGDLSVYWYQQSLDQGLQFLIQYYNGEERAKGNILERFSAQQFPDLHSELNLSSLELGDSALYFCASSVVSRAQYNEQFFGPGTRLTVL.

The CDR3 is CASSIPAGPGGYTF. CDR3 sequence (DNA): TGTGCCAGTAGTATACCTGCAGGCCCCGGGGGCTACACCTTC. The J gene is TRBJ1-2, the V gene TRBV19; D is ambiguous. The CDR3 is 14 residues long. V lost 2 bases and J lost 8, with 15 bases in between. Germline values: CDR1 LNHDA, CDR2 SQIVND (reference sequence).

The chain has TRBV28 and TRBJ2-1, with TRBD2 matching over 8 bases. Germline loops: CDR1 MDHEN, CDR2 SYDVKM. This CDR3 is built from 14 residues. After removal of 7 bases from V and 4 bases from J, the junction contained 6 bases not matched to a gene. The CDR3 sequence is CASTPTSEYNEQFF. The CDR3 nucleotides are TGTGCCAGCACACCGACTAGCGAGTACAATGAGCAGTTCTTC.

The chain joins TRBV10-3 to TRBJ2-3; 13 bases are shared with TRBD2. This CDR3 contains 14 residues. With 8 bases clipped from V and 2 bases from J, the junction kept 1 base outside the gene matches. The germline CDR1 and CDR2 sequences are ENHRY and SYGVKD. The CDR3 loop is CAIGTSGTTDTQYF. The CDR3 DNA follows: TGTGCCATCGGGACTAGCGGGACCACAGATACGCAGTATTTT.

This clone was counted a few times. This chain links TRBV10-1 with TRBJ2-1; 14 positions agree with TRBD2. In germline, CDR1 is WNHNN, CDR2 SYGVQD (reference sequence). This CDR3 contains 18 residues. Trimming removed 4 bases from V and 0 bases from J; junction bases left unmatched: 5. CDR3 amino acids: CASSGRTSGRSSYNEQFF. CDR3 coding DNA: TGCGCCAGCAGTGGGAGGACTAGCGGGAGGAGCTCCTACAATGAGCAGTTCTTC.

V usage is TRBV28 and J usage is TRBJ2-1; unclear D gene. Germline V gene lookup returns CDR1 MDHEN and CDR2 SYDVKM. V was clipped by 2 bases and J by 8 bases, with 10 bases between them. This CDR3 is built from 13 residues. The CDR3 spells CASSLGLRDEQFF. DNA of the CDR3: TGTGCCAGCAGTTTAGGTCTCCGGGATGAGCAGTTCTTC.